This T cell receptor beta chain was retrieved from a study of cytomegalovirus exposure and HLA in healthy donors. The PCR used 60 Vbeta and 13 Jbeta primers. TCRdb's copy holds only in-frame clones and misses some; the assay was immunoSEQ multiplex PCR. The repertoire consists of 97,000 or so clones, with more than 70% occurring once and the leading ten covering roughly 9.6%. Regarding this clone: Its antigen is undetermined.

The germline CDR1 and CDR2 sequences are MDHEN and SYDVKM. Trimming removed 7 bases at V and 3 bases at J, with 26 bases between. The CDR3 length is 18 residues. Study-level findings and limits: A previous analysis found most TCR beta V segments productive roughly 87% or roughly 30% of the time.

Sample: PBMCs. The chain joins TRBV28 to TRBJ2-3; D is possibly TRBD2 (5 bases). This TCR came from a male donor in good health and CMV-seropositive. In DNA form, the CDR3 reads TGTGCCAGCACCCCCGCCGGGGTCCTCGGTGCTCGTACAGATACGCAGTATTTT. Amino acids: CASTPAGVLGARTDTQYF.